This T cell receptor (beta chain) stems from a study of regulatory T cells in long-lasting Graves disease (dated by TCRdb to the early 2020s). Background on the whole study: Antithyroid drugs had been taken for less than 3 months by newly diagnosed Graves' disease patients. Peripheral blood TCR sequencing and RNA sequencing compared persistent Graves' disease patients with newly diagnosed Graves' disease patients. TCR sequencing covered approximately 13 persistent and approximately 20 newly diagnosed Graves' disease patients, approximately 33 samples in total. The study was conducted in China and was registered as a clinical trial.

Libraries were built with multiplex PCR. Sequencing instrument: Illumina HiSeq 4000. To build TCR beta libraries, CDR3 regions were amplified by Arm-PCR using iRepertoire HTBI primers. Before sequencing, the PCR products underwent gel purification. In the authors' own workflow: Across samples, 62 TRBV and 15 or so TRBJ segments were identified and used for gene usage analysis of CDR3 amino acid clonotypes. COPE and FqMerger were used to merge the filtered high-quality paired reads into contigs. Contigs were aligned with BLAST to IMGT TRBV, TRBD and TRBJ reference genes, and CDR3 was defined per IMGT. Any clonotype with a frequency above 0.1% was counted as a highly expanded clone. Repertoire diversity was measured by Shannon entropy, and V-J evenness by the Gini coefficient. Clonotypes shared by more than one individual were considered public. TCRdb reworked the public reads: Q25 trimming with fastp, MiXCR clone assembly, productive beta chains retained. Each CDR3 protein gets just one entry, which takes the most common genes and DNA from the rows behind it. TCRdb assigned the V and J calls; the authors' analysis was not used. The sample profile shows hundreds of thousands of distinct CDR3 sequences; approximately 15% of them were found once. The top ten clones comprise around 27% of the sample.

Results the study describes overall, beyond this receptor: The authors acknowledged the small sample size as a limitation that may reduce accuracy. Sequencing and analysis were limited to the TCR beta chain. Preferential use of TRBV28, TRBJ1-2 and TRBJ2-5 was observed in persistent disease, whereas TRBV20-1 and TRBJ2-1 were favored in newly diagnosed disease. Patients with persistent disease shared more public clonotypes (roughly 2,900) than newly diagnosed patients did (approximately 970). Because the primary lesion, thyroid tissue, could not be accessed, the study looked at peripheral blood alone. Persistent Graves' disease patients showed lower TCR Shannon entropy and fewer highly expanded clones than newly diagnosed patients, suggesting clonal expansion.

This clonotype was seen ten or more times. Its antigen is still unknown. Base qualities are not recorded, but no much larger clone differs from it by a single base. From the germline V gene (reference sequence), CDR1 is MNHEY and CDR2 is SMNVEV. The germline V and J ends show losses of 6 bases and 5 bases respectively, and no gene match explains 11 bases of the junction. Including the terminal cysteine and phenylalanine, the CDR3 comprises 16 residues. Only CDR3 DNA remains: 48 bases, in frame from the first base. Reading the label with the study, this specimen's time point is: newly diagnosed GD, antithyroid drugs for less than 3 months. For both TCR sequencing and RNA sequencing, RNA was extracted from PBMCs in TRIzol. The diagnosis of Graves' disease followed American Thyroid Association guidelines. Patients for the study were recruited at an endocrinology department in Xi'an, China. Each patient gave 8.5 to 9.5 milliliters of peripheral blood, collected in an EDTA anticoagulant tube. PBMCs were isolated by Ficoll Paque Plus density gradient separation without further T cell sorting. An Agilent 2100 Bioanalyzer and agarose gel were used to check RNA quality, while a NanoDrop 2000 measured RNA concentration.

A further study also used this sample, focusing on T cells in Graves' hyperthyroidism and ophthalmopathy. According to the second study: Graves' hyperthyroidism was defined as stable when no progression to ophthalmopathy occurred over 18 months of follow-up. Hyperthyroidism patients were newly diagnosed, with disease duration under 2 months, and aged 18 to 65 years. Any patient with an uncontrolled infection, another autoimmune disease, pregnancy or lactation was excluded. Diagnoses were based on clinical symptoms, serum thyroxine and TRAb, thyroid ultrasound and orbital computed tomography. The TCR CDR3 was subjected to a first round of RT-PCR using the HTBI primer set and the Qiagen OneStep RT-PCR kit. Most expanded thyroid clonotypes (frequency above 0.001) were also found in blood, which suggests that blood repertoires may mirror thyroid immune responses. Ophthalmopathy was separated from stable hyperthyroidism by a 13 V-J signature model, with just over 85% sensitivity and roughly 81% specificity obtained in cross-validation and 80%/75% obtained in testing. In validation, progression to ophthalmopathy was predicted by the model with about 70% sensitivity and roughly 76% specificity, a median of 6.5 months before onset. To identify TCR V-J signatures that set the groups apart, the researchers used a discovery cohort of roughly 100 patients, made up of 40 to 45 with Graves' ophthalmopathy and about 60 with stable Graves' hyperthyroidism. Prospective prediction of ophthalmopathy was tested in an independent validation cohort of fewer than 20 hyperthyroidism patients and 17 patients who later progressed to ophthalmopathy. For training and testing, the 100 or so patients in the discovery cohort were randomly divided in a 7:3 ratio. In roughly six Graves' hyperthyroidism patients, the study also compared T-cell repertoires from thyroid tissue with T-cell repertoires from blood. After sampling, hyperthyroidism patients received methimazole starting at 30 mg daily, and ophthalmopathy patients received high-dose intravenous methylprednisolone. Libraries were constructed in a second round of multiplex PCR, after which size selection and purification were carried out. Libraries were sequenced paired-end with 100 bp reads on an Illumina HiSeq2000. SOAPnuke was used to process the raw data, throwing out any read that contained adapters or uncalled bases, had a mean Phred below 15, or lacked an exact constant-primer or identifier match. COPE v1.2.5 was used to merge high-quality paired reads, and clonotypes were defined as unique nucleotide sequences. MiTCR v1.1 was used to align clonotypes to the IMGT TRBV, TRBD and TRBJ reference segments. The analysis was restricted to V-J combinations with a frequency above 0.0001, which together covered 99.2% of the repertoires. The TCS score was defined as F50 (clonal expansion) divided by E x V (chaos), with BLOSUM62-based TCRdist calculated between CDR3 peptides within each V-J. Welch's t-statistics and random forest reduced approximately 520 V-J features to 13, which were used in a naive Bayes classifier (R e1071). Sample size was not statistically predetermined, and blinding of investigators to group allocation was not performed. The paper reports TCR Vbeta CDR3 sequencing of approximately 140 peripheral blood samples: around 45 ophthalmopathy, roughly 74 hyperthyroidism and around 17 progressor patients.

The V and J segments used are TRBV27 and TRBJ2-3, and TRBD1 aligns with 10 junction nucleotides. The sequences come from peripheral blood mononuclear cells (PBMCs), collected at new diagnosis, from a patient treated with antithyroid drugs. This sequence originates from a man between 35 and 55 years old with Graves disease. Donor details come from another sample of the same person, matched by shared clones. The sequence in DNA is TGTGCCAGCAGCCGATGGGGGACAGGGGAGGGAGATACGCAGTATTTT. This encodes CASSRWGTGEGDTQYF.